The 8 T cell receptor beta chains given below trace back to one sample, sequenced in a study of molecular identifiers for immune sequencing clone quantification. TCRdb re-called the PCR reads through MiXCR, storing one row per CDR3 protein. The table shows more than 450,000 distinct CDR3 sequences, with 20% to 25% occurring only once. The sequenced sample was naive CD8+ T cells from blood, with Jurkat cell RNA spiked in. Subset of the sample: FACS-sorted CD8+CD4-CCR7+CD45RA+ naive T cells. The receptors were sampled from a human donor in good health. Some libraries in this study had Jurkat cell RNA spiked in.

The chain has TRBV4-3 and TRBJ2-1; TRBD2 matches at 10 bases. Germline-derived CDR1 and CDR2 are LGHNA and YSLEER. The CDR3 runs 17 residues. Losses at the gene ends were 2 bases for V and 5 bases for J; bases not matched to a gene: 9. The CDR3 DNA sequence: TGCGCCAGCAGCCAACTCTCCGGGACTAGCGTAGACAATGAGCAGTTCTTC. The encoded protein is CASSQLSGTSVDNEQFF.

This clonotype showed up many times. The chain's CDR3 is CSAREPSGSYEQYF. CDR3 in DNA: TGCAGTGCTAGAGAGCCTAGCGGGAGCTACGAGCAGTACTTC. The chain couples TRBV20-1 to TRBJ2-7; TRBD2 matches at 10 bases. This CDR3 is built from 14 residues. CDR1 is DFQATT and CDR2 is SNEGSKA in the germline V gene (reference sequence). J lost 3 bases, V lost 0 bases, and 2 bases had no gene match.

This clonotype occurred many times. This chain uses TRBV19 with TRBJ1-5; no definite D call. The V gene lost 4 bases and the J gene lost 0 bases, with 10 bases spanning the gap. Germline CDR1 is LNHDA and CDR2 is SQIVND (reference sequence). CDR3 length: 15 residues. The CDR3 nucleotides read TGTGCCAGTAGTACCGACGCATATAGCAATCAGCCCCAGCATTTT. Amino acid sequence: CASSTDAYSNQPQHF.

A word on this clonotype: A read error may be the cause here, since a much bigger clone is one base away. The chain links TRBV7-9 to TRBJ2-5; TRBD2 matches 7 bases. CDR3 length equals 14 residues. CDR1 and CDR2 (germline): SEHNR, FQNEAQ (reference sequence). The ends lost 4 bases at V and 7 bases at J; junction bases unmatched: 9. CDR3 residues: CASSSETSRGTQYF. CDR3 coding DNA: TGTGCCAGCAGCTCCGAGACTAGCCGGGGGACCCAGTACTTC.

This rearrangement joins TRBV2 to TRBJ2-5; 7 bases map to TRBD2. The germline V gene has CDR1 SNHLY and CDR2 FYNNEI. CDR3 length: 13 amino acids. V gave up 3 bases and J gave up 9 bases; unmatched junction bases: 7. The CDR3 nucleotides read TGTGCCAGCAGTGATGGGGGGGTCCCAGCCCAGTACTTC. Translating it yields CASSDGGVPAQYF.

This chain joins TRBV7-2 and TRBJ2-7; D perhaps matches TRBD2 (6 bases). The V end lost 6 bases, the J end lost 6 bases, and 21 bases lay between the germline ends. The CDR3 is 15 amino acids. Germline values: CDR1 SGHTA, CDR2 FQGNSA. The DNA of the CDR3 is TGTGCCAGCAGTTCCCGGGACTCGACGGTGGTCGAGCAGTACTTC. This sequence encodes CASSSRDSTVVEQYF.

At least ten counts were recorded for this clonotype. The chain uses TRBV11-2 and TRBJ2-7; D could derive from TRBD1 or TRBD2 (5 bases each). The germline V gene encodes CDR1 SGHAT and CDR2 FQNNGV. The CDR3 is 16 residues long. V lost 1 base and J lost 5, with 18 bases in between. CDR3 amino acids: CASSLVIWGKAHEQYF. CDR3 sequence (DNA): TGTGCCAGCAGCTTAGTAATTTGGGGGAAGGCCCACGAGCAGTACTTC.

This clonotype was observed a handful of times. This sequence joins TRBV10-2 and TRBJ2-3; no clear D gene. From germline, CDR1 is WSHSY and CDR2 SAAADI. V lost 2 bases, J lost 6 bases, and 12 bases lay in between. The CDR3 spans 14 residues. The CDR3, as DNA: TGCGCCAGCAGTGAGACCCAAGGTGGCGATACGCAGTATTTT. It yields the protein CASSETQGGDTQYF.